One T cell receptor (beta chain) is described in this entry. The CDR3 has 12 amino acids. The trim removed 0 bases at V and 10 bases at J, leaving 1 base unmatched. This sample was included in a study of identical twins. TCRdb redid the calling of the 5' RACE reads with MiXCR, one entry per CDR3 protein. The sample shows 1.5 million to 2 million distinct CDR3 sequences, about 32% of them seen only once. The TCR comes from a newborn girl in good health. Material for sequencing was cord blood. The chain employs TRBV12-3 or TRBV12-4 and TRBJ2-3, with 7 positions matching TRBD2. CDR3 in DNA: TGTGCCAGCAGTTTAGCGCGGGAGCCGCAGTATTTT. This sequence encodes CASSLAREPQYF.